Described below is a single TCR beta chain sequence and its context. What it binds is not known. The data belong to a study of T cell responses to AZD1222 COVID-19 vaccine. Whole-study results and caveats: Unmutated variant regions are reportedly the target of nearly half of TCRs that are spike-specific. Clonal diversity was possibly underestimated, and the donors were mostly white British, with more females. Receipt of two AZD1222 doses was followed by a rise in Spike-specific TCR breadth and depth.

The germline V and J ends were trimmed by 5 bases and 4 bases, with 11 bases remaining between them. Looked up from germline, CDR1 is ENHRY and CDR2 is SYGVKD. This CDR3 has 13 amino acids. Data came from immunoSEQ multiplex PCR; TCRdb stores just in-frame clones and leaves some out. The repertoire holds around 180,000 clones, with roughly 90% as singletons. The J gene is TRBJ1-1, the V gene TRBV10-3; perhaps TRBD1 as D (6 bases). The sequence was collected from an adult in good health. The source material was peripheral blood, sampled on day 0 of AZD1222 vaccination. The CDR3 spells CAISSTGFTEAFF. Here the CDR3 DNA reads TGTGCCATCAGTTCTACAGGGTTCACTGAAGCTTTCTTT.